These 2 T cell receptor beta chains were all obtained from the same sample, sequenced in a study of T cell responses to AZD1222 COVID-19 vaccine. Sequencing was performed with immunoSEQ multiplex PCR; in TCRdb, only in-frame clones are kept and a portion is missing. The table lists approximately 150,000 clones, about nine tenths of them singletons. The starting material was peripheral blood, obtained on day 0 of AZD1222 vaccination. These receptors were obtained from an adult in good health.

This chain uses TRBV15 with TRBJ1-3; D is undetermined. The CDR3 contains 13 residues. V gave up 2 bases and J gave up 6 bases, with 8 bases separating them. Per germline, CDR1 LNHNV and CDR2 YYDKDF (reference sequence). CDR3 DNA sequence: TGTGCCACCAGCAGATCGCCGCCAAACACCATATATTTT. Residues: CATSRSPPNTIYF.

This rearrangement joins TRBV4-2 to TRBJ2-7, with D perhaps matching TRBD2 (5 bases). Trimming removed 6 bases from V and 3 bases from J, with 21 bases in between. Germline V gives CDR1 LGHNA, CDR2 YNFKEQ. The CDR3 consists of 16 residues. CDR3 region: CASRLNGGPTYYEQYF. CDR3 nucleotides: TGTGCCAGCAGACTTAACGGAGGACCCACGTACTACGAGCAGTACTTC.